Following are 19 T cell receptor beta chains from one sample sequenced in a study of blood T cell repertoires in COVID-19. TCRdb keeps only in-frame clones here, not all; method: immunoSEQ multiplex PCR. The repertoire holds some 110,000 clones, with roughly four fifths as singletons. Sequencing was carried out using peripheral blood. The receptors here all came from a man at least 80 years old with COVID-19, enrolled during active disease.

CDR3 sequence (DNA): TGTGCCAGCAGTTTAGACAGGGGGCGAGTAGGCTATGGCTACACCTTC. Its translation is CASSLDRGRVGYGYTF. This chain connects TRBV6-5 to TRBJ1-2, with 10 positions matching TRBD1. The germline V gene encodes CDR1 MNHEY and CDR2 SVGAGI. The CDR3 contains 16 residues. With 4 bases clipped from V and 4 bases from J, the junction kept 9 bases outside the gene matches.

The J gene is TRBJ2-2, the V gene TRBV15, with TRBD1 as a possible D gene (6 bases). There are 21 residues in the CDR3. V was cut by 1 base and J by 2 bases, with 26 bases left in between. Germline V lookup: CDR1 LNHNV, CDR2 YYDKDF (reference sequence). CDR3: CATSRVMGTRGTGRNTGELFF. The CDR3 nucleotides are TGTGCCACCAGCAGAGTAATGGGGACAAGGGGAACGGGCCGCAACACCGGGGAGCTGTTTTTT.

The rearrangement joins TRBV6-5 to TRBJ1-2; 9 bases map to TRBD1. CDR1 and CDR2 (germline): MNHEY, SVGAGI. CDR3 size: 14 residues. Germline trimming cut 9 bases from V and 8 bases from J; bases unmatched to any gene: 13. CDR3 residues: CASRALQGAQGYTF. CDR3 nucleotides: TGTGCCAGTAGAGCTCTACAGGGGGCTCAAGGCTACACCTTC.

The chain recombines TRBV7-8 with TRBJ2-3; TRBD1 might be the D (5 bases). The CDR3 length is 16 residues. The germline gives CDR1 SGHVS, CDR2 FQNEAQ. Trimming took off 0 bases at V and 1 base at J, with 11 bases between the two ends. CDR3 DNA sequence: TGTGCCAGCAGCTTAGCCAGACAGTCCCGCACAGATACGCAGTATTTT. The encoded protein is CASSLARQSRTDTQYF.

V gene TRBV2 combines with J gene TRBJ1-5; D not resolved. The germline V gene has CDR1 SNHLY and CDR2 FYNNEI. Trimming took 8 bases from V and 4 from J, leaving 9 bases between them. The CDR3 is 12 amino acids. CDR3 region: CASSRYNQPQHF. CDR3 nucleotides: TGTGCCAGCTCCCGGTATAATCAGCCCCAGCATTTT.

V is TRBV5-6 and J is TRBJ1-1, with a possible D match to TRBD1 (6 bases). The V end lost 4 bases, the J end lost 5 bases, and 15 bases lay between the germline ends. This CDR3 contains 14 residues. Germline assignment: CDR1 SGHDT and CDR2 YYEEEE. CDR3: CASSHPGVRTEAFF. DNA of the CDR3: TGTGCCAGCAGCCATCCAGGGGTTCGGACTGAAGCTTTCTTT.

This clone was observed at least ten times. DNA of the CDR3: TGTGCCAGCAGCGTCCTAGGCGGGAGCTTCAACGAGCAGTACTTC. The encoded protein is CASSVLGGSFNEQYF. The gene calls are TRBV9 and TRBJ2-7; 7 bases line up with TRBD2. Trimming removed 2 bases from V and 5 bases from J; junction bases left unmatched: 10. CDR1 SGDLS and CDR2 YYNGEE come from the germline V gene. CDR3 length: 15 residues.

The chain is built from TRBV24-1 and TRBJ1-2; maybe TRBD1 (5 bases). Germline V gene sequence: CDR1 KGHDR, CDR2 SFDVKD. V lost 1 base to trimming and J lost 4 bases, with 9 bases between them. The CDR3 has 14 residues. The CDR3 coding sequence is TGTGCCACCAGTGATTTCCCTCAGGGCTATGGCTACACCTTC. Translated: CATSDFPQGYGYTF.

V gene TRBV3-1 (or the pseudogene TRBV3-2) combines with J gene TRBJ2-1; 11 bases fit TRBD2. V was pared by 4 bases and J by 12 bases, with 23 bases of the junction left unmatched. Germline values: CDR1 LGHDT, CDR2 YNNKEL (reference sequence). The CDR3 spans 19 residues. CDR3 coding DNA: TGTGCCAGCAGCCTACCACGGACTAGCGGGCACCCCCCTTTGATCGCGCAGTTCTTC. It translates to CASSLPRTSGHPPLIAQFF.

V is TRBV24-1 and J is TRBJ2-2; 9 bases fit TRBD1. The CDR3 totals 16 residues. Germline V gives CDR1 KGHDR, CDR2 SFDVKD. V was pared by 4 bases and J by 1 base, with 3 bases of the junction left unmatched. The CDR3 reads CATSDQGQGNTGELFF. The CDR3 DNA is TGTGCCACCAGTGACCAGGGACAGGGGAACACCGGGGAGCTGTTTTTT.

V gene TRBV12-3 or TRBV12-4 combines with J gene TRBJ1-2; D is uncertain. The V gene lost 2 bases and the J gene lost 7 bases, with 11 bases spanning the gap. CDR3 length: 13 residues. The CDR3 spells CASSLNAEGGYTF. For the CDR3, the DNA is TGTGCCAGCAGTTTAAATGCGGAAGGTGGCTACACCTTC.

The V and J genes are TRBV7-9 and TRBJ2-2; TRBD2 is a possible D gene (7 bases). The V end was cut by 7 bases, the J end by 5 bases, with 14 bases between. CDR1 and CDR2 (germline): SEHNR, FQNEAQ (reference sequence). This CDR3 has 14 amino acids. CDR3 coding DNA: TGTGCCAGCAACACGGGGGGCTGGACCGGGGAGCTGTTTTTT. This encodes CASNTGGWTGELFF.

The chain is built from TRBV4-2 and TRBJ2-7; 8 bases line up with TRBD1. Looked up from germline, CDR1 is LGHNA and CDR2 is YNFKEQ. The CDR3 has 16 residues. Trimming at V came to 0 bases and at J to 4 bases, leaving 8 bases not matched to a gene. DNA of the CDR3: TGTGCCAGCAGCCAAGAGGGAACAGGGGGGATTTACGAGCAGTACTTC. It is translated as CASSQEGTGGIYEQYF.

This clone was seen more than once but under ten times. The V call is TRBV2, the J call TRBJ2-7; 12 bases map to TRBD2. Per germline, CDR1 SNHLY and CDR2 FYNNEI. The CDR3 is 15 amino acids. The ends lost 6 bases at V and 0 bases at J; junction bases unmatched: 3. The CDR3 spells CASRGLAGSSYEQYF. In DNA, the CDR3 is TGTGCCAGCAGGGGACTAGCGGGTAGCTCCTACGAGCAGTACTTC.

V usage is TRBV11-3 and J usage is TRBJ2-7; 9 nucleotides line up with TRBD1. Unmatched junction bases numbered 9, after V lost 4 bases and J lost 5 bases. Germline CDR1 and CDR2: SGHNT and YENEEA. CDR3 size: 15 residues. CDR3 bases: TGTGCCAGCAGCTCGTATCATGGACAGGGGAACGAGCAGTACTTC. Protein: CASSSYHGQGNEQYF.

The J gene is TRBJ1-1, the V gene TRBV12-3 or TRBV12-4; 8 nucleotides align to TRBD1. V was clipped by 7 bases and J by 4 bases; unmatched bases: 5. The CDR3 spans 13 residues. The CDR3 here is CASILTGGTEAFF. As DNA, the CDR3 is TGTGCCAGCATCCTAACAGGGGGCACTGAAGCTTTCTTT.

This clone was counted only a few times. The V call is TRBV19, the J call TRBJ1-1; D not resolved. Between the trimmed V and J ends, which lost 3 bases and 1 base, there was a span of 12 bases. Germline CDR1 LNHDA, CDR2 SQIVND (reference sequence). There are 15 residues in the CDR3. The CDR3 reads CASSIDGGANTEAFF. The CDR3 bases are TGTGCCAGTAGTATTGATGGTGGAGCGAACACTGAAGCTTTCTTT. Drawing the rest from reference TRBV19 and TRBJ1-1, the complete variable domain is DGGITQSPKYLFRKEGQNVTLSCEQNLNHDAMYWYRQDPGQGLRLIYYSQIVNDFQKGDIAEGYSVSREKKESFPLTVTSAQKNPTAFYLCASSIDGGANTEAFFGQGTRLTVV.

The J gene is TRBJ1-1, the V gene TRBV7-9, with D unclear. The ends were cut back, 5 bases at V and 3 bases at J, with 13 bases in the middle. Looked up from germline, CDR1 is SEHNR and CDR2 is FQNEAQ (reference sequence). The CDR3 runs to 14 residues. CDR3 sequence (DNA): TGTGCCAGCAGCCCCCGGGATAGGGACACTGAAGCTTTCTTT. Residues: CASSPRDRDTEAFF.

This clone was seen once. In DNA form, the CDR3 reads TGCGCCAGCAGCCTTACCGGGACAGTGAACACTGAAGCTTTCTTT. Translation: CASSLTGTVNTEAFF. The chain has TRBV5-1 and TRBJ1-1, with 7 bases identical to TRBD1. This CDR3 comprises 15 residues. Germline CDR1 reads SGHRS; CDR2 reads YFSETQ. With 4 bases clipped from V and 0 bases from J, the junction kept 6 bases outside the gene matches.